This T cell receptor (beta chain) was profiled in a study of cytomegalovirus exposure and HLA in healthy donors. Broader study findings: Most TCR sequences showed up rarely, but some public TCRs showed up in many donors. A later analysis associated 16,951 TCR beta sequences with HLA alleles at a 0.05 false discovery rate. Sequencing probably produced one cluster of sequence variants that were highly shared. Relative to the roughly 700-donor mean, N-insertions were reportedly fewer in an Asian-associated ancestry cluster in a later analysis.

The PCR had 60 Vbeta and 13 Jbeta primers. Method: immunoSEQ multiplex PCR; TCRdb's copy keeps in-frame clones and lacks some. The sample lists 80,000 or so clones; 67% were seen once. Points on this clone: Its target is not known.

The CDR3 length is 14 residues. Trimming took 8 bases from V and 4 from J, leaving 15 bases between them. The V gene's germline CDR1 is MNHNY and CDR2 SVGAGI (reference sequence). This receptor was taken from a woman between 45 and 65 years old in good health and CMV-seropositive. The chain recombines TRBV6-6 with TRBJ1-5; weak D call: TRBD1 (6 bases). Material: PBMCs. The CDR3, as DNA: TGTGCCAGCCGCCGAGTCGGGACAAATCAGCCCCAGCATTTT. This sequence encodes CASRRVGTNQPQHF.